One T cell receptor (beta chain) is described in this entry. Enrolled through a virtual design, the participants were between 18 and 89 years of age and came from under 25 US areas. There are 16 residues in the CDR3. The V end was cut by 7 bases, the J end by 0 bases, with 13 bases between. The germline CDR1 and CDR2 sequences are SNHLY and FYNNEI. The source of the sample is a study of blood T cell repertoires in COVID-19. Looking at the study overall: PBMCs, B-cell-depleted T cells, or T cells provided the cDNA or gDNA that made up the material.

Using immunoSEQ multiplex PCR, the repertoire was profiled, and TCRdb retains in-frame clones only, with some absent. Of around 200,000 clones listed, 70% to 90% are singletons. V usage is TRBV2 and J usage is TRBJ2-6, with a weak D call TRBD2 (6 bases). Sequencing used PBMCs or T cells enriched from blood (not recorded which). The clonotype was recovered from a woman in her thirties or forties with acute COVID-19. The CDR3 DNA reads TGTGCCAGCATAAGGCCGGAGGGCTCTGGGGCCAACGTCCTGACTTTC. Protein product: CASIRPEGSGANVLTF.